This TCR beta chain was sequenced in a study of glioma-infiltrating T cells. Using RNA template, CDR3s of TCR alpha and beta were amplified with iRepertoire arm-PCR. Using its own MiXCR run on the multiplex PCR reads, TCRdb lists one record per CDR3 protein. The table lists approximately 120,000 distinct CDR3 sequences, 20% to 25% of them singletons. This clonotype came up a few times. With 5 bases clipped from V and 4 bases from J, the junction kept 12 bases outside the gene matches. The CDR3 contains 17 residues. Germline lookup yields CDR1 LNHDA and CDR2 SQIVND (reference sequence). Sequencing was done on a sample of glioma tissue, nonneoplastic brain tissue, or PBMCs (not recorded which). The chain links TRBV19 to TRBJ1-4, with TRBD1 matching 8 bases. The sequence was obtained from a human donor with low-grade glioma or glioblastoma, undergoing nonglioma brain surgery, or in good health (not recorded which). The CDR3 coding sequence is TGTGCCAGTAGTTTCGCTCCGGGACAGGATCTTAATGAAAAACTGTTTTTT. Protein sequence: CASSFAPGQDLNEKLFF.